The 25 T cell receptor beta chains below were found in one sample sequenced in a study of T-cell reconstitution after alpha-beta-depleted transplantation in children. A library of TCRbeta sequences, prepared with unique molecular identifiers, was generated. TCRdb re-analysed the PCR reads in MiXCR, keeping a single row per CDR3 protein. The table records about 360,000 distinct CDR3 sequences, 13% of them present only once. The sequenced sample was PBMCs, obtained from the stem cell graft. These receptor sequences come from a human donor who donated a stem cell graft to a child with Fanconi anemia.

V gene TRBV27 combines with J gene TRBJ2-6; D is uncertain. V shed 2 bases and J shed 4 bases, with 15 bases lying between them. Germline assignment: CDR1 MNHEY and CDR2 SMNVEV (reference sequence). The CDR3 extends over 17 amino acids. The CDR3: CASSLRVPFLGANVLTF. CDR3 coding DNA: TGTGCCAGCAGTTTAAGAGTCCCGTTTTTAGGGGCCAACGTCCTGACTTTC.

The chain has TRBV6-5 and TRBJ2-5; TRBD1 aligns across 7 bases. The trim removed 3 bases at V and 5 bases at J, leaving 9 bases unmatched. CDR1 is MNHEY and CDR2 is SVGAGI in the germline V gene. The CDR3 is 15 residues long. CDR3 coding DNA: TGTGCCAGCAGTTATTCCACAGGGGTTTCGGAGACCCAGTACTTC. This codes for CASSYSTGVSETQYF.

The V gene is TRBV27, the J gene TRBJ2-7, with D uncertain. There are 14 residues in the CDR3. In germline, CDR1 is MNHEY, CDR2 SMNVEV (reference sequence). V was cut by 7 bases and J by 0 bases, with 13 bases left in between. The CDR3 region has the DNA TGTGCCAGCAAACTGACACACAGCTCCTACGAGCAGTACGTC. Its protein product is CASKLTHSSYEQYV.

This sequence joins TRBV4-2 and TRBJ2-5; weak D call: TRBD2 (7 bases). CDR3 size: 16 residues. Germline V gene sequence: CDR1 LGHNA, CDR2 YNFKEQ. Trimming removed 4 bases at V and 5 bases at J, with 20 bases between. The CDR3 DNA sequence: TGTGCCAGCAGCCGAAATTTGGGGGGGGCCTTGGAGACCCAGTACTTC. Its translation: CASSRNLGGALETQYF.

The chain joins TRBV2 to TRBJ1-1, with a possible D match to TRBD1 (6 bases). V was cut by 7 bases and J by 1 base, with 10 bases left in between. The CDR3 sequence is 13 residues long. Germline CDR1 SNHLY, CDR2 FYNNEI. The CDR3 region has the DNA TGTGCCAGCACTCCGACAGGGAACACTGAAGCTTTCTTT. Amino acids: CASTPTGNTEAFF.

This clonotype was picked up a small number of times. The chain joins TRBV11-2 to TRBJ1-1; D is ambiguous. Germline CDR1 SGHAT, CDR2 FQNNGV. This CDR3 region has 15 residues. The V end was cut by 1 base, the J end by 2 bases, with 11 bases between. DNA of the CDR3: TGTGCCAGCAGCTTAGTTTTGAACCTTAACACTGAAGCTTTCTTT. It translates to CASSLVLNLNTEAFF.

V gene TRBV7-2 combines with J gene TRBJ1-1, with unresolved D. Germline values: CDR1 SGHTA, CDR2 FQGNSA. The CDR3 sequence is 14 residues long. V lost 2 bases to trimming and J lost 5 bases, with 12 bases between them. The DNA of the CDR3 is TGTGCCAGCAGCTTAAGGAGGGCGTTAACTGAAGCTTTCTTT. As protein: CASSLRRALTEAFF.

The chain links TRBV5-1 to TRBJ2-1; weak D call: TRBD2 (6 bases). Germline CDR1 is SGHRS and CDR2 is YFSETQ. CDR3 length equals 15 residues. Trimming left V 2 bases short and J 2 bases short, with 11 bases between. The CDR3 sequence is CASSFGRGTYNEQFF. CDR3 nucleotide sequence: TGCGCCAGCAGCTTTGGGCGGGGCACCTACAATGAGCAGTTCTTC.

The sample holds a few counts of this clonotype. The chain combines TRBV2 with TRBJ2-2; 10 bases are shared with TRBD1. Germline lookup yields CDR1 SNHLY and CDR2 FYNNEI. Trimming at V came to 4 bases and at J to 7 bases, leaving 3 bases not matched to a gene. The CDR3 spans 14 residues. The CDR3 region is CASSGQGASGELFF. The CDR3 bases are TGTGCCAGCAGTGGACAGGGGGCTAGCGGGGAGCTGTTTTTT.

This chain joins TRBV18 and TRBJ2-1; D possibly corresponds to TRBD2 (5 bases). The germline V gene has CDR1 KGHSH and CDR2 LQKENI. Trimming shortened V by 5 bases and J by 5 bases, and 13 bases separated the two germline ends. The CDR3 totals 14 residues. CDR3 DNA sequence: TGTGCCAGCTCAGCTCCGGGGAGCGACAATGAGCAGTTCTTC. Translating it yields CASSAPGSDNEQFF.

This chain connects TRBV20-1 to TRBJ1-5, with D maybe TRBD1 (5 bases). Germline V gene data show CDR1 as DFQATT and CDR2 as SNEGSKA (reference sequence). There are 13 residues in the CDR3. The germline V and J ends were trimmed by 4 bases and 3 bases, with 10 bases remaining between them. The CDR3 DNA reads TGCAGTGCTACCGACAGCCCCAATCAGCCCCAGCATTTT. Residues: CSATDSPNQPQHF.

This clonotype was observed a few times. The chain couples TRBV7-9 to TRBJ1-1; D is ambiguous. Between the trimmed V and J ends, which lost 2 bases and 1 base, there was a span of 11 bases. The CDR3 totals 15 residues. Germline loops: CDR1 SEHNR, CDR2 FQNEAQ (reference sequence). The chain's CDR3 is CASSLSGQQNTEAFF. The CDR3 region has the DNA TGTGCCAGCAGCTTATCGGGTCAGCAGAACACTGAAGCTTTCTTT.

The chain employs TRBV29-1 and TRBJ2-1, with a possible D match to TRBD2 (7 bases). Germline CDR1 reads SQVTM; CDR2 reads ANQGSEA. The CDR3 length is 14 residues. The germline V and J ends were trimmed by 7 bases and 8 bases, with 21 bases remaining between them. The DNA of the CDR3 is TGCAGCGCCCCGTTTGGGGGGGGCCCAGATGAGCAGTTCTTC. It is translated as CSAPFGGGPDEQFF.

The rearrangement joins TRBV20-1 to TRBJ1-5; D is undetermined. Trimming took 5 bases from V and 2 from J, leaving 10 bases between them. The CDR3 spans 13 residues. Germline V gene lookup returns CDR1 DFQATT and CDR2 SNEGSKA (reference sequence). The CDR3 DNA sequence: TGCAGTGCTCCCGGCCAGGGCAATCAGCCCCAGCATTTT. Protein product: CSAPGQGNQPQHF.

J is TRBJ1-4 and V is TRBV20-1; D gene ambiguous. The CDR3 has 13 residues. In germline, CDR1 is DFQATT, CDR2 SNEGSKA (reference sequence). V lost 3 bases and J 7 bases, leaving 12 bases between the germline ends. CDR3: CSASRGLGEKLFF. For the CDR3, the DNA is TGCAGTGCTAGCAGAGGGTTGGGTGAAAAACTGTTTTTT.

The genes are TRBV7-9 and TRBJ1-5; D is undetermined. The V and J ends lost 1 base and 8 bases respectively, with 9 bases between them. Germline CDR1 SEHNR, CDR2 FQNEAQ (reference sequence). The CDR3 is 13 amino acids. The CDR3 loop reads CASSLDGPEPQHF. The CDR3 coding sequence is TGTGCCAGCAGCTTAGACGGTCCGGAGCCCCAGCATTTT.

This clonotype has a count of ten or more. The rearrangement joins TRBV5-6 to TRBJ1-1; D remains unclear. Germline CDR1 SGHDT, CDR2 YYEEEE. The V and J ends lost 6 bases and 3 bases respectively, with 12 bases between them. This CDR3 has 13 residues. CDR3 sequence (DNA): TGTGCCAGCAACCTCGGGGATTACACTGAAGCTTTCTTT. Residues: CASNLGDYTEAFF.

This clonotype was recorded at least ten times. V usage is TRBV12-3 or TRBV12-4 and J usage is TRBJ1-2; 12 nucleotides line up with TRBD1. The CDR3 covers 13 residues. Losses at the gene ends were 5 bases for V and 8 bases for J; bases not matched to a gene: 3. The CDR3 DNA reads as TGTGCCAGCAGTCCAGGGACAGGGGGCGGCTACACCTTC. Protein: CASSPGTGGGYTF.

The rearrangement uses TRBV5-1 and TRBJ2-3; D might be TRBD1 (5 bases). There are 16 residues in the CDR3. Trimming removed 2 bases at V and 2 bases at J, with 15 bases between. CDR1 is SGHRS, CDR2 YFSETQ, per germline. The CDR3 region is CASSLFSSGNTDTQYF. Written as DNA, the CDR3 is TGCGCCAGCAGCTTATTTTCATCAGGGAACACAGATACGCAGTATTTT.

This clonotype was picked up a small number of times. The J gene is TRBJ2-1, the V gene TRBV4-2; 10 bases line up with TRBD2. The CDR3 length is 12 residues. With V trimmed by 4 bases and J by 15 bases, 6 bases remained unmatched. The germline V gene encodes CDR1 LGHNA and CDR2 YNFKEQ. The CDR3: CASSPGLAGVFF. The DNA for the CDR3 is TGTGCCAGCAGCCCCGGGCTAGCGGGGGTGTTCTTC.

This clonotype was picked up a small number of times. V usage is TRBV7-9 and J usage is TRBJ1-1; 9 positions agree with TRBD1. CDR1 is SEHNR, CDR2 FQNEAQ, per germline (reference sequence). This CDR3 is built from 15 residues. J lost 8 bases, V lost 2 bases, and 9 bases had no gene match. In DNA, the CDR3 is TGTGCCAGCAGCTTAAACAGGGGGCGCGGGGAGGAAGCTTTCTTT. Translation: CASSLNRGRGEEAFF.

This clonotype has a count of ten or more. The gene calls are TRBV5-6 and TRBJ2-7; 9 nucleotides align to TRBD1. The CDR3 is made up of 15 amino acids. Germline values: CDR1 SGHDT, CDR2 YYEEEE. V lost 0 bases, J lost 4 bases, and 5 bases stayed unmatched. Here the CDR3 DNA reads TGTGCCAGCAGCTTGGAACAGGGGGCCGGTTACGAGCAGTACTTC. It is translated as CASSLEQGAGYEQYF.

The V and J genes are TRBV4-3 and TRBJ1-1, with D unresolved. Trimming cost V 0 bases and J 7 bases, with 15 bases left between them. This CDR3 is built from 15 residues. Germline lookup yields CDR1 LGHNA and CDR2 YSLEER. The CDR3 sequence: CASSQDATPAYEAFF. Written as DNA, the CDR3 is TGCGCCAGCAGCCAAGATGCAACCCCGGCATATGAAGCTTTCTTT.

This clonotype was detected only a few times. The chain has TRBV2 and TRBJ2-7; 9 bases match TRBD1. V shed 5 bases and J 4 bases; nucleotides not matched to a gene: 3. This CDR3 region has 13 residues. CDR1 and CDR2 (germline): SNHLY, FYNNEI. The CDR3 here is CASSRDRVYEQYV. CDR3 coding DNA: TGTGCCAGCAGTCGGGACAGGGTTTACGAGCAGTACGTC.

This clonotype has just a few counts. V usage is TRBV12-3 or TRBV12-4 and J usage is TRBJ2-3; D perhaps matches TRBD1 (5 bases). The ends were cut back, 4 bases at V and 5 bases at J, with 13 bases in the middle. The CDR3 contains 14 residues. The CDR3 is CASSSQGRGDTQYF. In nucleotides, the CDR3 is TGTGCCAGCAGTTCTCAGGGAAGAGGAGATACGCAGTATTTT.